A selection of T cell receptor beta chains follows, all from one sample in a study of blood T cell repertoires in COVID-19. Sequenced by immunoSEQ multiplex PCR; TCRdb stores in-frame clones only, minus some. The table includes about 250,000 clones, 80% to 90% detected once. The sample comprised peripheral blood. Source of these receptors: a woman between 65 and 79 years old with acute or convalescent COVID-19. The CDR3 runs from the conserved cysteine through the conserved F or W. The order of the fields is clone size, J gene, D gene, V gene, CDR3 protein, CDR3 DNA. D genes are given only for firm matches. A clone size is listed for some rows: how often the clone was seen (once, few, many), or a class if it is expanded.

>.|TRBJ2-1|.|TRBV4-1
CASKSSENSYNEQFF
TGCGCCAGCAAGTCAAGCGAGAACTCCTACAATGAGCAGTTCTTC
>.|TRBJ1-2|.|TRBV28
CASNRGEDYGYTF
TGTGCCAGCAATCGGGGGGAGGACTATGGCTACACCTTC
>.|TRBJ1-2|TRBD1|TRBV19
CASSTSQTGSLGGYTF
TGTGCCAGTAGTACCTCCCAGACAGGGTCGTTAGGCGGCTACACCTTC
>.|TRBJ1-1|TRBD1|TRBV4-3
CASSHQGENTEAFF
TGCGCCAGCAGCCATCAGGGGGAGAACACTGAAGCTTTCTTT
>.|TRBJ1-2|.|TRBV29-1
CSVEGSDGYTF
TGCAGCGTTGAAGGTAGCGATGGCTACACCTTC
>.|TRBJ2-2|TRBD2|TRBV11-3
CASSDSGGHGELFF
TGTGCCAGCAGCGACAGCGGGGGGCACGGGGAGCTGTTTTTT
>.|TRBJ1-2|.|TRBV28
CASSLRRNYGYTF
TGTGCCAGCAGTTTGAGGCGCAACTATGGCTACACCTTC
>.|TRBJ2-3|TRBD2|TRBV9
CASSVLAGGSTDTQYF
TGTGCCAGCAGCGTATTAGCGGGGGGCTCCACAGATACGCAGTATTTT
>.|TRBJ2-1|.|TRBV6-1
CASSEVGDTLYNEQFF
TGTGCCAGCAGTGAAGTTGGGGACACCCTTTACAATGAGCAGTTCTTC
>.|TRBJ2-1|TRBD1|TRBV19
CATVPDRGHSEQFF
TGTGCCACCGTACCCGACAGGGGTCATAGTGAGCAGTTCTTC
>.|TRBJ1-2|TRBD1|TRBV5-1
CASSLAGMTGAAYGYTF
TGCGCCAGCAGCTTGGCCGGGATGACAGGGGCTGCCTATGGCTACACCTTC
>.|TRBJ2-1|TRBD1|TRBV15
CATSRGGQGSNEQFF
TGTGCCACCAGCAGAGGGGGACAGGGGTCGAATGAGCAGTTCTTC
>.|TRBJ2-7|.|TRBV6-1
CASSERSSSYEQYF
TGTGCCAGCAGTGAACGTAGCAGCTCCTACGAGCAGTACTTC
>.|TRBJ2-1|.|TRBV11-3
CASSRLLGSPEQFF
TGTGCCAGCAGCCGCCTTTTGGGCAGCCCTGAGCAGTTCTTC
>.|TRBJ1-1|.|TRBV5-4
CASSLIVQGDTEAFF
TGTGCCAGCAGCTTGATTGTACAGGGAGACACTGAAGCTTTCTTT
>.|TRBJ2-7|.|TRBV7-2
CASSPVQGPYEQYF
TGTGCCAGCAGCCCAGTTCAGGGTCCCTACGAGCAGTACTTC
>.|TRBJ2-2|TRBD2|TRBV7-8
CASSLSGGAGTGELFF
TGTGCCAGCAGCTTGAGCGGGGGGGCGGGCACCGGGGAGCTGTTTTTT
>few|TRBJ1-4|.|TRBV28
CASSFLQGSQQKLFF
TGTGCCAGCAGTTTTTTACAGGGTTCGCAGCAAAAACTGTTTTTT
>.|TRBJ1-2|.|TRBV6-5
CASRPSGTKGGYTF
TGTGCCAGCAGGCCGTCCGGGACAAAGGGTGGCTACACCTTC
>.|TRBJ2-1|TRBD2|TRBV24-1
CATSDPLAGTLYNEQFF
TGTGCCACCAGTGACCCACTAGCGGGGACTCTCTACAATGAGCAGTTCTTC
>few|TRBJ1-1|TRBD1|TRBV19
CASSIRTGGTEAFF
TGTGCCAGTAGTATCAGGACAGGGGGTACTGAAGCTTTCTTT
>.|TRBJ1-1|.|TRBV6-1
CASSENQGLNTEAFF
TGTGCCAGCAGTGAAAACCAGGGATTGAACACTGAAGCTTTCTTT
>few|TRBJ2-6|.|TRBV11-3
CASAQGSGANVLTF
TGTGCCAGCGCGCAGGGCTCTGGGGCCAACGTCCTGACTTTC
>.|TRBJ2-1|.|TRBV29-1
CSVDGVNPNNEQFF
TGCAGCGTTGACGGGGTTAATCCGAACAATGAGCAGTTCTTC
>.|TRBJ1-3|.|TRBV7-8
CASSSGQPSDTIYF
TGTGCCAGCAGCTCCGGACAGCCATCTGACACCATATATTTT
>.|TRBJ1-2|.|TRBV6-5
CASSYSPRIYGYTF
TGTGCCAGCAGTTACTCTCCCAGGATCTATGGCTACACCTTC
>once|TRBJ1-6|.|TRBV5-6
CASSLDTSSYNSPLHF
TGTGCCAGCAGCTTGGACACTAGCTCCTATAATTCACCCCTCCACTTT
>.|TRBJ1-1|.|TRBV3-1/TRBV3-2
CASSQDRLPGAEAFF
TGTGCCAGCAGCCAAGACCGACTCCCCGGGGCTGAAGCTTTCTTT
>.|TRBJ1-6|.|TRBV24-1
CATSDGATPLHF
TGTGCCACCAGTGATGGGGCTACACCCCTCCACTTT
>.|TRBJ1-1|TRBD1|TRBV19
CASSIDAVTGSNTEAFF
TGTGCCAGTAGTATAGATGCGGTGACAGGGTCAAACACTGAAGCTTTCTTT
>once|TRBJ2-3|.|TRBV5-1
CASSLRTDTDTQYF
TGCGCCAGCAGCTTAAGGACAGACACAGATACGCAGTATTTT
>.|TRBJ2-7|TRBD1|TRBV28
CASSSVLPSRGLTGTYEQYF
TGTGCCAGCAGTTCAGTCCTACCTTCTCGCGGTTTGACAGGGACCTACGAGCAGTACTTC
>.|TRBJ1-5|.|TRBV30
CAWSVQVNQPQHF
TGTGCCTGGAGTGTCCAGGTCAATCAGCCCCAGCATTTT
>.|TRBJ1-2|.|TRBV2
CASLRGGYGYTF
TGTGCCAGCCTCCGGGGGGGCTATGGCTACACCTTC
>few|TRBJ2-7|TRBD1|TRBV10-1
CASSRGSYEQYF
TGCGCCAGCAGCAGGGGGTCCTACGAGCAGTACTTC
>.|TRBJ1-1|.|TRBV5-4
CASSHGGATEAFF
TGTGCCAGCAGCCACGGGGGGGCGACTGAAGCTTTCTTT
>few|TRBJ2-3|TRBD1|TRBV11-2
CASGNGQGNTDTQYF
TGTGCCAGCGGCAATGGACAGGGAAACACAGATACGCAGTATTTT
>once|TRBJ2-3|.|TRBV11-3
CASSPPSDTQYF
TGTGCCAGCAGCCCCCCATCAGATACGCAGTATTTT
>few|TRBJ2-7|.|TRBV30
CAWSVSGNEQYF
TGTGCCTGGAGTGTGTCGGGGAACGAGCAGTACTTC
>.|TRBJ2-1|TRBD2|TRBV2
CASRPLAVEQFF
TGTGCCAGCAGACCACTAGCGGTTGAGCAGTTCTTC
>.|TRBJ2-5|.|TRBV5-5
CASSAQLIETQYF
TGTGCCAGCAGCGCCCAACTTATTGAGACCCAGTACTTC
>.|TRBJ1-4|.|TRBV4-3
CASSQDLVNEKLFF
TGCGCCAGCAGCCAAGATCTTGTGAATGAAAAACTGTTTTTT
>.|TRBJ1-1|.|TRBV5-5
CASSFQGGTEAFF
TGTGCCAGCAGCTTTCAGGGAGGGACTGAAGCTTTCTTT
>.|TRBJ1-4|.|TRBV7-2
CASSLAMSNEKLFF
TGTGCCAGCAGCCTAGCCATGTCAAATGAAAAACTGTTTTTT
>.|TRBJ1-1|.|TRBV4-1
CASSQEGLGAGPTEAFF
TGCGCCAGCAGCCAAGAAGGGTTGGGGGCAGGTCCTACTGAAGCTTTCTTT
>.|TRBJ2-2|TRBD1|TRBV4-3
CASSQTGGGELFF
TGCGCCAGCAGCCAAACAGGGGGCGGGGAGCTGTTTTTT
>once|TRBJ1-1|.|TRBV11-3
CASSPGVGANTEAFF
TGTGCCAGCAGCCCCGGAGTTGGTGCTAACACTGAAGCTTTCTTT